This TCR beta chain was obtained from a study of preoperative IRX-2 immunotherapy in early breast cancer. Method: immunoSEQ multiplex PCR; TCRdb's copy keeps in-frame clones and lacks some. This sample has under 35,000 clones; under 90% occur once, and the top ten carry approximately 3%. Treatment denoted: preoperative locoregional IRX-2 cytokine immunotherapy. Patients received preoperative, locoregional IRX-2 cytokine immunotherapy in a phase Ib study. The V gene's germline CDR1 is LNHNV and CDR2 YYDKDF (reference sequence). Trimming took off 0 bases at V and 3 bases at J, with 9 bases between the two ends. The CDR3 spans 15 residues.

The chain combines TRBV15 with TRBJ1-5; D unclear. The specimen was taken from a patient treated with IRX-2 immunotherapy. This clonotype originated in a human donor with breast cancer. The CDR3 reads CATSRDNFYNQPQHF. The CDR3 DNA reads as TGTGCCACCAGCAGAGACAATTTTTACAATCAGCCCCAGCATTTT.